This is a list of T cell receptor beta chains from one sample in a study of blood T cell dynamics during melanoma immunotherapy. The data were produced by immunoSEQ multiplex PCR, yet TCRdb's version contains in-frame clones alone and is incomplete. The table shows 8,200 or so clones, with approximately 90% occurring only once. Sequences were derived from blood, sampled from a patient treated with checkpoint blockade. All receptors come from a human donor with melanoma. The CDR3 runs from the conserved cysteine through the conserved F or W. A D gene is named only where the DNA matches it firmly. The listing skips clone size in some rows; elsewhere it reads once, few, many or a size class.

NA,TRBV27,TRBJ2-3,NA,TGTGCCAGCAGTTTACGGGACAGCACAGATACGCAGTATTTT,CASSLRDSTDTQYF
NA,TRBV7-6,TRBJ2-7,NA,TGTGCCAGCAGCGCCGCGGGCATGTATTACGAGCAGTACTTC,CASSAAGMYYEQYF
NA,TRBV5-1,TRBJ1-3,NA,TGCGCCAGCAGCTTGGGCGGGACGTCGGGATCGAACACCATATATTTT,CASSLGGTSGSNTIYF
NA,TRBV10-3,TRBJ2-2,NA,TGTGCCACCGACTCCGACAGTACTGCCGGGGAGCTGTTTTTT,CATDSDSTAGELFF
NA,TRBV5-1,TRBJ1-2,TRBD1,TGCGCCAGCAGTGTGGGACAGATTAACTATGGCTACACCTTC,CASSVGQINYGYTF
NA,TRBV4-3,TRBJ1-4,NA,TGCGCCAGCAGCCAAGATCCCAGAAATGAAAAACTGTTTTTT,CASSQDPRNEKLFF
NA,TRBV10-3,TRBJ2-7,NA,TGTGCCATCAGCCCCGACTGGATCTCCTACGAGCAGTACTTC,CAISPDWISYEQYF
NA,TRBV11-2,TRBJ2-6,NA,TGTGCCAGCAGCTTAGTAGCTGGGGCCAACGTCCTGACTTTC,CASSLVAGANVLTF
NA,TRBV27,TRBJ2-7,NA,TGTGCCAGCAGTTGGCGGCTTTCCTACGAGCAGTACTTC,CASSWRLSYEQYF
NA,TRBV4-1,TRBJ2-2,TRBD1,TGCGCCAGCAGCCGCGATATACAGGGGACAGCGAACACCGGGGAGCTGTTTTTT,CASSRDIQGTANTGELFF
NA,TRBV10-2,TRBJ1-1,NA,TGCGCCAGCAGCATCAGAGATATGAACACTGAAGCTTTCTTT,CASSIRDMNTEAFF
NA,TRBV7-2,TRBJ2-7,NA,TGTGCCAGCAGTTCGGATCACTACGAGCAGTACTTC,CASSSDHYEQYF
NA,TRBV25-1,TRBJ2-7,TRBD1,TGTGCCAGCAGCCACAGGGGGCGCGGCGTCTACGAGCAGTACTTC,CASSHRGRGVYEQYF
NA,TRBV9,TRBJ1-2,NA,TGTGCCAGCAGCGTAGTGGGACTTTCGAACTATGGCTACACCTTC,CASSVVGLSNYGYTF
NA,TRBV5-4,TRBJ2-7,NA,TGTGCCAGCAGCTTGGCTCCCTTCGAGCAGTACTTC,CASSLAPFEQYF
NA,TRBV14,TRBJ1-2,NA,TGTGCCAGCAGCCCCAAGGACTCTCCCCGGAGCTATGGCTACACCTTC,CASSPKDSPRSYGYTF
NA,TRBV5-1,TRBJ2-7,TRBD2,TGCGCCAGCAGCTTGGACGGGAGGGCCGTGGACGAGCAGTACTTC,CASSLDGRAVDEQYF
NA,TRBV15,TRBJ2-7,NA,TGTGCCACCAGCAGAGCCGGTATGGACGGTTCCTACGAGCAGTACTTC,CATSRAGMDGSYEQYF
NA,TRBV5-1,TRBJ2-3,TRBD2,TGCGCCAGCAGCTTGGACGGCGGGGGGGCGGGAGATACGCAGTATTTT,CASSLDGGGAGDTQYF
NA,TRBV6-5,TRBJ2-3,TRBD2,TGTGCCAGCAGTTCCGGGACTAGCGGTTTTGTCTACCATTTT,CASSSGTSGFVYHF
NA,TRBV18,TRBJ1-1,NA,TGTGCCAGCTCAGGGGTCCCTCAGAGTAACACTGAAGCTTTCTTT,CASSGVPQSNTEAFF
few,TRBV27,TRBJ1-5,TRBD1,TGTGCCAGCAGTTTAATGGGGGGACAGGGAAGTCAGCCCCAGCATTTT,CASSLMGGQGSQPQHF
NA,TRBV6-6,TRBJ1-1,NA,TGTGCCAGCAGCCCCGGACAGACTGAAGCTTTCTTT,CASSPGQTEAFF
NA,TRBV12-5,TRBJ2-7,TRBD2,TGTGCTAGTGCTGCGGGTAGCGGGAAATACGAGCAGTACTTC,CASAAGSGKYEQYF
NA,TRBV21-1,TRBJ1-2,NA,TGTGCCAGCAGCAAAGAAAGGCCCCAGTACACGGGTGGCTACACCTTC,CASSKERPQYTGGYTF
few,TRBV25-1,TRBJ1-5,TRBD1,TGTGCCAGCAGCGCCGGACAGGCCAGCAATCAGCCCCAGCATTTT,CASSAGQASNQPQHF
NA,TRBV9,TRBJ2-1,TRBD1,TGTGCCAGCAGCCCCCGGGACAGAGACAATGAGCAGTTCTTC,CASSPRDRDNEQFF
NA,TRBV19,TRBJ1-4,NA,TGTGCCAGTCTTACGGACATCCTGTTTTTT,CASLTDILFF
NA,TRBV19,TRBJ1-5,NA,TGTGCCAGTCGCACGGGCGCTCAGCCCCAGCATTTT,CASRTGAQPQHF
once,TRBV6-1,TRBJ1-3,NA,TGTGCCAGCAGTGAAATGCAGGGCCACTCTGGAAACACCATATATTTT,CASSEMQGHSGNTIYF
NA,TRBV2,TRBJ1-2,TRBD1,TGTGCCAGCAGTCCGGCGGGACAGCCCTATGGCTACACCTTC,CASSPAGQPYGYTF
NA,TRBV19,TRBJ1-1,NA,TGTGCCAGTAAATCTCTCCTGAACACTGAAGCTTTCTTT,CASKSLLNTEAFF
NA,TRBV11-2,TRBJ2-7,TRBD1,TGTGCCAGCAGCTCACCCGGGACAGGGCTCTACGAGCAGTACTTC,CASSSPGTGLYEQYF
once,TRBV27,TRBJ2-6,TRBD1,TGTGCCAGCAGCCCTACCATGGGACAGAGAAGCTCTGGGGCCAACGTCCTGACTTTC,CASSPTMGQRSSGANVLTF
NA,TRBV5-1,TRBJ1-2,TRBD1,TGCGCCAGCAGCTTGAGGGGACAGGGGGCCGCTGGCTACACCTTC,CASSLRGQGAAGYTF
NA,TRBV7-2,TRBJ1-1,NA,TGTGCCAGCAGCCAGGGGTCTGGAGTAAGGGGCCCGATCCTCTTT,CASSQGSGVRGPILF
NA,TRBV19,TRBJ1-6,TRBD1,TGTGCCAGTAGTATGACAGGGATGGCTTCACCCCTCCACTTT,CASSMTGMASPLHF
NA,TRBV9,TRBJ1-2,TRBD1,TGTGCCAGCAGCGCCCTACCGGGACAGGGGGATGGCTACACCTTC,CASSALPGQGDGYTF
NA,TRBV7-9,TRBJ1-1,TRBD1,TGTGCCAGCAGCCCACGGGACAGGGAGGACACTGAAGCTTTCTTT,CASSPRDREDTEAFF
NA,TRBV27,TRBJ1-6,NA,TGTGCCAGCAGTCAAGGCCCTCGGAAAACCTATAATTCACCCCTCCACTTT,CASSQGPRKTYNSPLHF
NA,TRBV5-4,TRBJ2-7,NA,TGTGCCAGCAGCTCCGACAGATACGAGCAGTACTTC,CASSSDRYEQYF
NA,TRBV5-4,TRBJ2-7,NA,TGTGCCAGCAGCTTCCCAGGACGGTACGAGCAGTACTTC,CASSFPGRYEQYF
few,TRBV11-2,TRBJ2-7,TRBD2,TGTGCCAGCAGCTTGTATGGCGGGAGTGCCTACGAGCAGTACTTC,CASSLYGGSAYEQYF
NA,TRBV29-1,TRBJ1-4,TRBD1,TGCAGCGTCGGGGACAGGGGAGAAAAACTGTTTTTT,CSVGDRGEKLFF
NA,TRBV11-2,TRBJ2-7,NA,TGTGCCAGCAGCTCCCCTCGGCGGGCCTACGAGCAGTACTTC,CASSSPRRAYEQYF
NA,TRBV19,TRBJ1-4,NA,TGTGCCAGTAGTAAGGGGTTGACTAATGAAAAACTGTTTTTT,CASSKGLTNEKLFF
NA,TRBV6-6,TRBJ2-7,TRBD1,TGTGCCAGCAGTACGGGACAGGGGACCTACGAGCAGTACTTC,CASSTGQGTYEQYF
NA,TRBV5-8,TRBJ1-4,TRBD1,TGTGCCAGCAGCGACTGGGACAGGAATGAAAAACTGTTTTTT,CASSDWDRNEKLFF
once,TRBV2,TRBJ2-7,TRBD1,TGTGCCAGCAATACGGGCGGACAGGCCGGCGAGCAGTACTTC,CASNTGGQAGEQYF
NA,TRBV6-1,TRBJ1-1,NA,TGTGCCAGCAGTGTTCTGGGCGGGCAGAACACTGAAGCTTTCTTT,CASSVLGGQNTEAFF
NA,TRBV11-2,TRBJ2-7,NA,TGTGCCAGCAGCTTAGAGACATTCGTCTTTCCAAGCTCCTACGAGCAGTACTTC,CASSLETFVFPSSYEQYF
NA,TRBV4-1,TRBJ2-7,NA,TGCGCCAGCAGCCAAGTGGATGGACAGTCCTACGAGCAGTACTTC,CASSQVDGQSYEQYF
once,TRBV28,TRBJ2-7,NA,TGTGCCAGCAGTCTGAAGCCGCGGGTCTACGAGCAGTACTTC,CASSLKPRVYEQYF
NA,TRBV5-1,TRBJ1-2,TRBD1,TGCGCCAGCAGCCGCGACAGGGGGCCGAATGGCTACACCTTC,CASSRDRGPNGYTF
NA,TRBV13,TRBJ2-5,TRBD2,TGTGCCAGCAGCTTAGAGCGGGGGCTATTCAGGGAGACCCAGTACTTC,CASSLERGLFRETQYF
NA,TRBV5-1,TRBJ2-6,NA,TGCGCCAGCAGCCCCGGACAGTCTTCTGGGGCCAACGTCCTGACTTTC,CASSPGQSSGANVLTF
NA,TRBV19,TRBJ1-1,NA,TGTGCCAGTAGTACCGGTACGTACACTGAAGCTTTCTTT,CASSTGTYTEAFF
NA,TRBV28,TRBJ2-7,NA,TGTGCCAGCAGTTTAACGGGGAACTCCGAGCAGTACTTC,CASSLTGNSEQYF
NA,TRBV30,TRBJ2-6,NA,TGTGCCTGGAGGACCCTGGGCTCTGGGGCCAACGTCCTGACTTTC,CAWRTLGSGANVLTF
NA,TRBV19,TRBJ2-7,TRBD2,TGTGCCAGTAGCGGACTCGGGACTAGCGGGGGTTACGAGCAGTACTTC,CASSGLGTSGGYEQYF